Each of the 21 T cell receptor beta chains below was sequenced from the same sample in a study of T cells in localized non-small cell lung cancer. Profiling relied on immunoSEQ multiplex PCR, and the TCRdb table lists in-frame clones only, not all of them. This sample has some 1,000 clones, with about a fifth found just once. The sequencing here drew on lung tumor tissue, taken before any cancer treatment. These receptors were collected from a male donor aged 60 or older with stage I squamous cell lung carcinoma.

The rearrangement joins TRBV6-8 to TRBJ2-5; D ambiguous. The length of the CDR3 is 18 residues. V was cut by 5 bases and J by 0 bases, with 22 bases left in between. Germline V gives CDR1 MNHGY, CDR2 SAAAGT. CDR3 loop: CASSLYYTPDLYQETQYF. The CDR3 region has the DNA TGTGCCAGCAGTCTTTACTATACCCCAGATCTTTACCAAGAGACCCAGTACTTC.

This clone appeared a few times. This sequence joins TRBV9 and TRBJ2-1; the match to TRBD2 covers 9 bases. J was trimmed by 4 bases and V by 0 bases; bases with no gene match: 11. CDR3 size: 18 residues. Germline CDR1 reads SGDLS; CDR2 reads YYNGEE. The CDR3 DNA reads as TGTGCCAGCAGCGTAGAAGCGGGAGGCTCCCCTGATTACAATGAGCAGTTCTTC. Protein sequence: CASSVEAGGSPDYNEQFF.

Relative to its sample, this clone is medium-sized. The chain combines TRBV11-3 with TRBJ2-7; 15 positions agree with TRBD2. Germline V lookup: CDR1 SGHNT, CDR2 YENEEA. J lost 3 bases, V lost 4 bases, and 13 bases had no gene match. The CDR3 totals 19 residues. The CDR3 DNA reads as TGTGCCAGCAGCTCCCGCCCGGGACTAGCGGGAGGATGGGTCTACGAGCAGTACTTC. Its protein is CASSSRPGLAGGWVYEQYF. The variable domain in full, with the rest retrieved from reference TRBV11-3 and TRBJ2-7, is EAGVVQSPRYKIIEKKQPVAFWCNPISGHNTLYWYLQNLGQGPELLIRYENEEAVDDSQLPKDRFSAERLKGVDSTLKIQPAELGDSAVYLCASSSRPGLAGGWVYEQYFGPGTRLTVT.

The chain combines TRBV15 with TRBJ1-1, with 7 bases lining up with TRBD1. V dropped 0 bases and J dropped 8; count of bases not matched to a gene: 15. CDR3 length: 17 residues. Per the germline V gene, CDR1 is LNHNV and CDR2 is YYDKDF (reference sequence). The CDR3 is CATSRDPYRQGEGEAFF. CDR3 bases: TGTGCCACCAGCAGAGACCCCTACCGACAGGGAGAGGGGGAAGCTTTCTTT.

The chain links TRBV18 to TRBJ2-7; 9 bases agree with TRBD2. CDR3 length: 18 amino acids. V lost 3 bases, J lost 0 bases, and 12 bases stayed unmatched. The germline V gene has CDR1 KGHSH and CDR2 LQKENI. CDR3 nucleotide sequence: TGTGCCAGCTCACCCGGGGGTAGCGGGAGAGGTCGCTCCTACGAGCAGTACTTC. Protein sequence: CASSPGGSGRGRSYEQYF.

The J gene is TRBJ1-4, the V gene TRBV11-3; D not resolved. This CDR3 region has 15 residues. CDR1 and CDR2 (germline): SGHNT, YENEEA. V was trimmed by 5 bases and J by 8 bases, leaving 18 bases between them. The CDR3 DNA reads as TGTGCCAGCAGCACCGAACGACGGGGAGCAGAAAAACTGTTTTTT. Amino acids: CASSTERRGAEKLFF. The entire variable domain, with the rest obtained from reference TRBV11-3 and TRBJ1-4, is as follows: EAGVVQSPRYKIIEKKQPVAFWCNPISGHNTLYWYLQNLGQGPELLIRYENEEAVDDSQLPKDRFSAERLKGVDSTLKIQPAELGDSAVYLCASSTERRGAEKLFFGSGTQLSVL.

In this sample, this clone turned up a few times. CDR3 nucleotides: TGTGCCAGCACCGGACAGCTAATCACTGAAGCTTTCTTT. Translation: CASTGQLITEAFF. The chain has TRBV9 and TRBJ1-1, with a weak D call TRBD1 (6 bases). The V gene lost 6 bases and the J gene lost 4 bases, with 13 bases spanning the gap. Germline lookup yields CDR1 SGDLS and CDR2 YYNGEE. The CDR3 contains 13 residues.

This clone occurred a few times. This chain links TRBV30 with TRBJ1-1, with D hard to call. This CDR3 is 13 amino acids long. Trimming took 5 bases from V and 7 from J, leaving 17 bases between them. From germline, CDR1 is GTSNPN and CDR2 SVGIG (reference sequence). The CDR3 is CAWGLRTQDEAFF. The DNA for the CDR3 is TGTGCCTGGGGACTCAGAACCCAAGATGAAGCTTTCTTT.

The rearrangement joins TRBV29-1 to TRBJ1-3, with no clear D. Germline lookup yields CDR1 SQVTM and CDR2 ANQGSEA. The CDR3 consists of 14 residues. The ends were cut back, 5 bases at V and 0 bases at J, with 11 bases in the middle. The CDR3 sequence is CSVSPLGSGNTIYF. In DNA, the CDR3 is TGCAGCGTTTCACCCCTCGGCTCTGGAAACACCATATATTTT.

V and J are TRBV16 and TRBJ1-5; D is unresolved. CDR1 and CDR2 from the germline V gene are KGHSY and FQNENV. This CDR3 comprises 15 residues. V lost 5 bases and J lost 1, with 12 bases in between. CDR3 bases: TGTGCCAGCAGCGACTCCGGAAAGAGCAATCAGCCCCAGCATTTT. It translates to CASSDSGKSNQPQHF.

The chain has TRBV7-6 and TRBJ2-2, with unresolved D. CDR1 and CDR2 from the germline V gene are SGHVS and FNYEAQ. V was clipped by 1 base and J by 7 bases, with 10 bases between them. The CDR3 is 14 amino acids. The CDR3 region is CASSLVGYGGELFF. The CDR3 DNA follows: TGTGCCAGCAGCTTAGTTGGGTATGGCGGGGAGCTGTTTTTT.

This clone appeared a few times. The gene calls are TRBV7-2 and TRBJ1-1; D unclear. Trimming stripped 5 bases from V and 1 base from J, with 8 bases between. Germline CDR1 and CDR2: SGHTA and FQGNSA. The CDR3 is 13 amino acids. This chain's CDR3 is CASSLTANTEAFF. The CDR3, as DNA: TGTGCCAGCAGCCTAACAGCGAACACTGAAGCTTTCTTT.

The chain joins TRBV18 to TRBJ2-7, with D possibly being TRBD1 (5 bases). The CDR3 extends over 15 amino acids. Germline CDR1 and CDR2: KGHSH and LQKENI. V was trimmed by 6 bases and J by 6 bases, leaving 21 bases between them. The CDR3 DNA reads as TGTGCCAGCTCCCCCCTTGACAGCTTGGGTTTCGAGCAGTACTTC. As protein: CASSPLDSLGFEQYF.

This chain connects TRBV11-3 to TRBJ1-1; TRBD1 is a possible D gene (5 bases). The CDR3 runs to 15 residues. Between the trimmed V and J ends, which lost 5 bases and 0 bases, there was a span of 13 bases. Germline-derived CDR1 and CDR2 are SGHNT and YENEEA. The CDR3 loop is CASSRGGDMNTEAFF. The CDR3 nucleotides are TGTGCCAGCAGCCGAGGAGGGGATATGAACACTGAAGCTTTCTTT.

This chain connects TRBV11-3 to TRBJ1-2, with 9 bases aligning to TRBD1. The CDR3 totals 15 residues. The V gene end was trimmed by 3 bases and the J gene end by 1 base; junction bases not matched to a gene: 3. Germline-derived CDR1 and CDR2 are SGHNT and YENEEA. This CDR3 is CASSLGTGINYGYTF. The CDR3 DNA follows: TGTGCCAGCAGCTTGGGGACAGGGATTAACTATGGCTACACCTTC.

The genes are TRBV18 and TRBJ1-2; a weak D match, TRBD1 (6 bases). Germline V gene data show CDR1 as KGHSH and CDR2 as LQKENI. The CDR3 has 12 residues. V shed 5 bases and J shed 7 bases, with 11 bases lying between them. DNA for the CDR3: TGTGCCAGCTCAACAGGGACGGGTGGCTACACCTTC. Translation gives CASSTGTGGYTF.

The V and J genes are TRBV6-8 and TRBJ1-4; TRBD1 matches at 7 bases. The CDR3 has 14 residues. CDR1 is MNHGY, CDR2 SAAAGT, per germline. V lost 5 bases to trimming and J lost 5 bases; unmatched junction nucleotides: 5. CDR3 in DNA: TGTGCCAGCAGTGTCCAGGGGGGGAATGAAAAACTGTTTTTT. Amino acid sequence: CASSVQGGNEKLFF.

The gene calls are TRBV9 and TRBJ2-7; tentatively, D is TRBD2 (6 bases). V lost 0 bases and J lost 3, with 16 bases in between. Germline V lookup: CDR1 SGDLS, CDR2 YYNGEE. The CDR3 is made up of 16 amino acids. The CDR3 loop reads CASSVDSRTTNYEQYF. CDR3 in DNA: TGTGCCAGCAGCGTAGACTCTAGGACTACTAACTACGAGCAGTACTTC.

The chain links TRBV11-3 to TRBJ2-3, with 8 bases identical to TRBD2. The germline CDR1 and CDR2 sequences are SGHNT and YENEEA. The V and J ends lost 5 bases and 4 bases, in that order; junction bases with no gene match: 8. The CDR3 sequence is 15 residues long. This CDR3 is CASSPRGGTADTQYF. DNA for the CDR3: TGTGCCAGCAGCCCCCGGGGGGGTACGGCAGATACGCAGTATTTT.

This clone was counted a few times. The chain is built from TRBV9 and TRBJ1-1; possible D gene TRBD1, 5 bases. The CDR3 has 15 amino acids. V lost 0 bases to trimming and J lost 2 bases, with 11 bases between them. Germline CDR1 and CDR2: SGDLS and YYNGEE. CDR3: CASSVDGGLNTEAFF. CDR3 DNA sequence: TGTGCCAGCAGCGTAGACGGGGGACTAAACACTGAAGCTTTCTTT.

This clone appeared a few times. The V and J genes are TRBV6-8 and TRBJ1-5; TRBD1 is a possible D gene (6 bases). The CDR3 contains 15 residues. Trimming pared 6 bases from V and 2 bases from J, leaving 14 bases between. CDR1 is MNHGY and CDR2 is SAAAGT in the germline V gene. The DNA for the CDR3 is TGTGCCAGCAGACCAGGAGGGGGTGGCAATCAGCCCCAGCATTTT. Residues: CASRPGGGGNQPQHF.